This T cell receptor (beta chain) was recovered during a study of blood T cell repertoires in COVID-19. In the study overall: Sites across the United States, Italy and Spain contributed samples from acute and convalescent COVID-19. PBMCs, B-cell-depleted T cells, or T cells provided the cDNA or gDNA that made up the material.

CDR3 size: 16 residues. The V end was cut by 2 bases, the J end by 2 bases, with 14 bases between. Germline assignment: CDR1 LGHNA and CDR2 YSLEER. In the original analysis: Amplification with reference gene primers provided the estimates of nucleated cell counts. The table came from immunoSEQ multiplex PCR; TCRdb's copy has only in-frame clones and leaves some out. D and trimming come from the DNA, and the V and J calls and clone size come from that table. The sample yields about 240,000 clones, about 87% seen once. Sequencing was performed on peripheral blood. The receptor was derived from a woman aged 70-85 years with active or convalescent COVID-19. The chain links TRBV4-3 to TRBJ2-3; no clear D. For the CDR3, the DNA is TGCGCCAGCAGCCAATGGAGTTCTAACCCCACAGATACGCAGTATTTT. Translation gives CASSQWSSNPTDTQYF.